This TCR beta chain derives from a study of blood T cell repertoires in COVID-19. V lost 4 bases, J lost 5 bases, and 2 bases stayed unmatched. The CDR3 covers 15 residues. Per germline, CDR1 LNHDA and CDR2 SQIVND (reference sequence). Enrollees, about 18 to 95 years old, lived in 20 to 25 US areas. Measured with immunoSEQ multiplex PCR; TCRdb has only the in-frame clones, and not every one. The repertoire holds roughly 230,000 clones, 80% to 85% seen once, with about 3% in the top ten. Sequenced sample: PBMCs or T cells enriched from blood (not recorded which). The chain carries TRBV19 and TRBJ2-1; 13 nucleotides agree with TRBD2. The clonotype was recovered from a man aged 50-60 years who had recovered from COVID-19. The CDR3 coding sequence is TGTGCCAGTAGTACGGGACTAGCGGGAAACAATGAGCAGTTCTTC. Amino acids: CASSTGLAGNNEQFF.